Included here is one T cell receptor beta chain sequence, with context. With no count recorded, this clonotype is classed as medium-sized (0.01 to 0.1%) from frequency. Its antigen target is currently unknown. These reads were obtained on an Illumina MiSeq. After reprocessing by TCRdb, each CDR3 protein sequence is one entry, and no DNA is given. The table for this sample lists about 1,200 distinct CDR3 sequences. The top ten constitute approximately 28% of the sample. The germline V gene yields SGHAT for CDR1 and FQNNGV for CDR2. The CDR3 spans 19 residues, from the cysteine through the phenylalanine. The DNA is not on file. The data originate from a study of diagnostic markers for celiac disease (dated by TCRdb to 2018 to 2020).

This chain joins TRBV11-2 to TRBJ2-3; with no DNA, the TCRdb D assignment of TRBD1 cannot be verified. The sequenced sample was either unsorted cells or a sorted T cell fraction (not recorded which). The source is a human donor. This table probably holds off-target reads from a library built for another chain. The CDR3 region has the sequence CASSLRGQGIKRYTDTQYF. Extended through the reference TRBV11-2 and TRBJ2-3 proteins, this CDR3 yields the full variable domain: EAGVAQSPRYKIIEKRQSVAFWCNPISGHATLYWYQQILGQGPKLLIQFQNNGVVDDSQLPKDRFSAERLKGVDSTLKIQPAKLEDSAVYLCASSLRGQGIKRYTDTQYFGPGTRLTVL.